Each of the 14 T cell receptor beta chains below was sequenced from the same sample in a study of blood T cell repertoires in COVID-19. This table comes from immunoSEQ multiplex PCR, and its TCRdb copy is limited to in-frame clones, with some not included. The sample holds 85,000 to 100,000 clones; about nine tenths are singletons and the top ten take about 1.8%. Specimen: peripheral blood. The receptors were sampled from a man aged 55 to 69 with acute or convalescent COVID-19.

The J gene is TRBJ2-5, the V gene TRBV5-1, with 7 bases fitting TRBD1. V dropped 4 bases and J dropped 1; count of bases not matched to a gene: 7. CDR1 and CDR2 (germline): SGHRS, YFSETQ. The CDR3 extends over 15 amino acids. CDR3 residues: CASSPQGLSQETQYF. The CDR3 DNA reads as TGCGCCAGCAGCCCACAGGGGCTATCCCAAGAGACCCAGTACTTC.

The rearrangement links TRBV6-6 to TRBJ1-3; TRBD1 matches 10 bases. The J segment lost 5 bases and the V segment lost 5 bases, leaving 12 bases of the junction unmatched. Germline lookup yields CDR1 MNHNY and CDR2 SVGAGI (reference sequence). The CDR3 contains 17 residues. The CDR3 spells CASSLKSDRGKRNTIYF. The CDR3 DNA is TGTGCCAGCAGTCTTAAATCGGACAGGGGGAAACGAAACACCATATATTTT.

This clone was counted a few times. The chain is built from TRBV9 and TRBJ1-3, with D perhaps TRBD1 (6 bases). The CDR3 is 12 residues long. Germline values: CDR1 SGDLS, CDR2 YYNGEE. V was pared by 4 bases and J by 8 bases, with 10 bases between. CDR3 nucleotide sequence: TGTGCCAGCAGCCCTGACAGGTACACCATATATTTT. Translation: CASSPDRYTIYF.

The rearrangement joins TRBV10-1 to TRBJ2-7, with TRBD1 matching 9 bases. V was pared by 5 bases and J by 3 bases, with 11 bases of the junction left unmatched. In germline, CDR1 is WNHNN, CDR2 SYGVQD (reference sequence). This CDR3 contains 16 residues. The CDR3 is CASSSRTGEPLYEQYV. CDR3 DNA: TGCGCCAGCAGTTCTAGGACAGGGGAACCCCTCTACGAGCAGTACGTC.

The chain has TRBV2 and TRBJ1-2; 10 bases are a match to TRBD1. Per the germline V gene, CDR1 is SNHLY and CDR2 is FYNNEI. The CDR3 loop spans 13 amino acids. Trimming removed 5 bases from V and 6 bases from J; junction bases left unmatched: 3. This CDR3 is CASSRTGGDGYTF. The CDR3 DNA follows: TGTGCCAGCAGTAGGACAGGGGGGGATGGCTACACCTTC.

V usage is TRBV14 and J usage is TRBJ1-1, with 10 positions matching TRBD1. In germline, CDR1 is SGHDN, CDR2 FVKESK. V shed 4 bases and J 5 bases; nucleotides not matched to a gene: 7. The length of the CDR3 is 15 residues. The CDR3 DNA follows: TGTGCCAGCAGCCCTCGGACAGGGGGGAGGACTGAAGCTTTCTTT. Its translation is CASSPRTGGRTEAFF.

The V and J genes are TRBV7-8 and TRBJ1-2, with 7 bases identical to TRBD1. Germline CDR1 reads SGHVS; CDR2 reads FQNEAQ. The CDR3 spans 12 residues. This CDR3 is CGSGNRGDGYTF. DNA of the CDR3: TGTGGTTCCGGTAACAGGGGAGATGGCTACACCTTC.

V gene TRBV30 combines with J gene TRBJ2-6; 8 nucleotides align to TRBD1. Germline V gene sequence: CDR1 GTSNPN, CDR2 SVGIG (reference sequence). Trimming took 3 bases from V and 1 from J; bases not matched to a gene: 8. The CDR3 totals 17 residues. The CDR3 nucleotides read TGTGCCTGGAGAGGCAGGGGGCAAGATTCTGGGGCCAACGTCCTGACTTTC. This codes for CAWRGRGQDSGANVLTF.

The CDR3 region is CASSATGVGYTF. CDR3 DNA sequence: TGTGCCAGCAGCGCTACGGGAGTTGGCTACACCTTC. This chain uses TRBV9 with TRBJ1-2; D is unresolved. The germline CDR1 and CDR2 sequences are SGDLS and YYNGEE. The length of the CDR3 is 12 residues. Trimming left V 3 bases short and J 7 bases short, with 10 bases between.

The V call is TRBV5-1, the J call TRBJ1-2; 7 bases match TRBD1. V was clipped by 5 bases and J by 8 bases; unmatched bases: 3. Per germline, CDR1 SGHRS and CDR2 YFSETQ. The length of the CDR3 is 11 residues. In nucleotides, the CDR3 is TGCGCCAGCAGTACAGGGGAAGGCTACACCTTC. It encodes CASSTGEGYTF.

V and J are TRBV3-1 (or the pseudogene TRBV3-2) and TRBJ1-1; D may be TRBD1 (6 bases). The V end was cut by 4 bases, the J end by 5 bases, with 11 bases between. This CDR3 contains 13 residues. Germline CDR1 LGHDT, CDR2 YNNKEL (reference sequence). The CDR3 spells CASSPLQGTEAFF. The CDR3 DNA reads TGTGCCAGCAGCCCCCTACAGGGTACTGAAGCTTTCTTT.

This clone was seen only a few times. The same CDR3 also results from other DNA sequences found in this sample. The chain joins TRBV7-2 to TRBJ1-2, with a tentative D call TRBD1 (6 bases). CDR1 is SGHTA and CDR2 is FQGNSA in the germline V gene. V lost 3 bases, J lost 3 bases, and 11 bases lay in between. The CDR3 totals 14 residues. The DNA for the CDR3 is TGTGCCAGCAGCTTCTTACAGGGTGACTATGGCTACACCTTC. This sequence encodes CASSFLQGDYGYTF.

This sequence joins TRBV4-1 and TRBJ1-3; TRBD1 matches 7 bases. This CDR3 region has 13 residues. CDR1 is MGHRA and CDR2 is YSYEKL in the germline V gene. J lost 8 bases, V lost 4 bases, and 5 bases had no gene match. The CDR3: CASSPRQGHTIYF. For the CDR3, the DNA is TGCGCCAGCAGCCCCAGACAGGGACACACCATATATTTT.

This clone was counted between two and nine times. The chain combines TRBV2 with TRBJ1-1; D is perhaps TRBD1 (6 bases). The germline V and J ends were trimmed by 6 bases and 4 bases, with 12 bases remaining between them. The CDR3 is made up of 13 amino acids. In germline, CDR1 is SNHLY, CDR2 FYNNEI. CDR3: CASRGMTGTEAFF. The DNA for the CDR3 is TGTGCCAGCAGAGGGATGACAGGCACTGAAGCTTTCTTT.